This TCR beta chain stems from a study of tumor-infiltrating lymphocytes in primary liver carcinoma. Study-wide findings and caveats: Whereas tumor region pairs overlapped more, tumor-adjacent and tumor-blood pairs overlapped less.

On this clonotype: The antigen is not known. A read error may produce the germline difference seen at one junction end.

Germline V lookup: CDR1 MNHNS, CDR2 SASEGT. The CDR3 contains 14 residues. Production of TCR beta cDNA used approximately 0.55 ug total RNA together with a constant-region primer. Researchers made the TCR beta libraries by running three nested multiplex PCR rounds with slightly modified ARM-PCR. In the first two PCR rounds, TRBV1-TRBV30 forward primers were paired with a C-beta reverse primer, and each round lasted roughly 9 cycles. Each CDR3 protein is one row after TCRdb ran MiXCR on the multiplex PCR reads. The table shows fewer than 80,000 distinct CDR3 sequences, with approximately 62% occurring only once. Between roughly 20 and 30 mg of unsorted bulk tissue served as the source from which RNA and DNA were co-extracted.

The genes are TRBV6-1 and TRBJ2-7; 7 nucleotides match TRBD2. The TCR originated in a middle-aged man with primary liver carcinoma and hepatitis B virus infection. Sequencing input: tumor-adjacent normal liver tissue. CDR3 bases: TGTGCCAGAAGTGCGGTACTAGCGCTCTACGAGCAGTACTTC. Translating it yields CARSAVLALYEQYF.